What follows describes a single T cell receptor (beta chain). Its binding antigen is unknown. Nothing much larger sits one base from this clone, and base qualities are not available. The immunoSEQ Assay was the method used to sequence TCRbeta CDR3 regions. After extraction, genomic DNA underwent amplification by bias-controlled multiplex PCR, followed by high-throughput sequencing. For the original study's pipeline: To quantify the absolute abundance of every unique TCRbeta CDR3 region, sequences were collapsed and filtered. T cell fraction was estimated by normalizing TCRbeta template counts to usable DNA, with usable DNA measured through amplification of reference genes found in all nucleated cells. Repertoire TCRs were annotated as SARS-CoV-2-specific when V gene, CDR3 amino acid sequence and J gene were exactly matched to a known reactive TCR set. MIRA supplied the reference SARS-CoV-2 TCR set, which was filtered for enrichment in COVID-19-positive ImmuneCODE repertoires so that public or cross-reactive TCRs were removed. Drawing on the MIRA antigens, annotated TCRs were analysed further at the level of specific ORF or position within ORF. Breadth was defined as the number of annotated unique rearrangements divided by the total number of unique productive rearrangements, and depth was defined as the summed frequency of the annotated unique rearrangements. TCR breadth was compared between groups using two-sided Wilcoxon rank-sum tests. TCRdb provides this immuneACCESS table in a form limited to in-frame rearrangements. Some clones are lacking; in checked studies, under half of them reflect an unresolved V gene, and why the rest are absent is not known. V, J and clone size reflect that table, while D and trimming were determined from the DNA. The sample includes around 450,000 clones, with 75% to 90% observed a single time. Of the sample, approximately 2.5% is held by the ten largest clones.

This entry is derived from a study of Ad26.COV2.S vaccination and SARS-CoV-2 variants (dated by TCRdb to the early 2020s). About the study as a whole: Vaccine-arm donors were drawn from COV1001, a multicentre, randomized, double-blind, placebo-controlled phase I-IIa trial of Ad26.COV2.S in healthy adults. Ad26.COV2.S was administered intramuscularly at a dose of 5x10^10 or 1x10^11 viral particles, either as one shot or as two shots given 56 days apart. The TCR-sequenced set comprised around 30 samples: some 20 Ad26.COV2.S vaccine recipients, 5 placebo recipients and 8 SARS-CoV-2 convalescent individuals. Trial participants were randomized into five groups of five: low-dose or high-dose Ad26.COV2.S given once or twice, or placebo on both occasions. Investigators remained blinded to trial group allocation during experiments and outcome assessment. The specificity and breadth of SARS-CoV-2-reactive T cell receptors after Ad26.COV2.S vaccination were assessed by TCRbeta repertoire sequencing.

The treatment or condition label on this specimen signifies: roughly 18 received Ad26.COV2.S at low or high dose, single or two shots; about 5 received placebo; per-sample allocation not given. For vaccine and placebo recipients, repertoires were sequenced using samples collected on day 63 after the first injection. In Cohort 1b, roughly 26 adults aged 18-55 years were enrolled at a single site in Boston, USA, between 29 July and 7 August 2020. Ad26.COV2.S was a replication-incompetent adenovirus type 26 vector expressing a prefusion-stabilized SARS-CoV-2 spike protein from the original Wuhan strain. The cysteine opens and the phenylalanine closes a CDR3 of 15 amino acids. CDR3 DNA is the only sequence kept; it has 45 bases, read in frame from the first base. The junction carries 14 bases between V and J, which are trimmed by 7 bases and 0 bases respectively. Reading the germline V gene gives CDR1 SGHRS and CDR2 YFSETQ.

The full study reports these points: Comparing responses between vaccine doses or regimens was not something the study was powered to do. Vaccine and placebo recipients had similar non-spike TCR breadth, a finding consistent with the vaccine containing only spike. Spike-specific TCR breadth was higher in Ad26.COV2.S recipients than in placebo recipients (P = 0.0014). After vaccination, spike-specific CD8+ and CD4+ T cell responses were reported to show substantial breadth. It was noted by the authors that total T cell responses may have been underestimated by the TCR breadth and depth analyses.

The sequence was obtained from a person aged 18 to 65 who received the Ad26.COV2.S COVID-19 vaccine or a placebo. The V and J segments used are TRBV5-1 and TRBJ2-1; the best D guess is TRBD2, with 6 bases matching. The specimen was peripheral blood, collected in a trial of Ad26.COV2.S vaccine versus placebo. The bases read TGCGCCAGCGTTTTACACGGGAGCTCCTACAATGAGCAGTTCTTC. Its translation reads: CASVLHGSSYNEQFF.